What follows are 23 T cell receptor beta chains derived from one specimen sequenced in a study of blood T cell repertoires in COVID-19. The protocol was immunoSEQ multiplex PCR, while the TCRdb copy is restricted to in-frame clones and leaves out a portion. Counted here are some 150,000 clones, roughly nine tenths occurring once; the ten biggest clones make up 2.4%. Sequencing was carried out using peripheral blood. Receptor source: a woman between 65 and 79 years old with acute or convalescent COVID-19.

V and J are TRBV27 and TRBJ2-1; TRBD2 matches 9 bases. Looked up from germline, CDR1 is MNHEY and CDR2 is SMNVEV (reference sequence). The CDR3 is 18 residues long. Losses at the gene ends were 5 bases for V and 4 bases for J; bases not matched to a gene: 15. This CDR3 reads CASSPKPPQRGAYNEQFF. The DNA for the CDR3 is TGTGCCAGCAGTCCCAAGCCCCCCCAGCGGGGGGCTTACAATGAGCAGTTCTTC.

The CDR3 is CASSQVGTSGVAKNIQYF. The CDR3, as DNA: TGCGCCAGCAGCCAAGTGGGGACTAGCGGGGTAGCCAAAAACATTCAGTACTTC. The rearrangement links TRBV4-1 to TRBJ2-4, with TRBD2 identical over 13 bases. After removal of 1 base from V and 0 bases from J, the junction contained 3 bases not matched to a gene. Germline V gene data show CDR1 as MGHRA and CDR2 as YSYEKL. The CDR3 length is 18 residues.

V and J are TRBV5-1 and TRBJ2-5, with a weak D call TRBD2 (7 bases). Germline CDR1 and CDR2: SGHRS and YFSETQ. The CDR3 runs 16 residues. V lost 1 base and J 1 base, leaving 14 bases between the germline ends. The CDR3, as DNA: TGCGCCAGCAGCTTGTGGCAGGGAGGGGGCCAAGAGACCCAGTACTTC. The encoded protein is CASSLWQGGGQETQYF.

The chain joins TRBV11-3 to TRBJ2-1; 8 bases match TRBD1. The ends lost 6 bases at V and 3 bases at J; junction bases unmatched: 4. The CDR3 has 14 residues. Germline V lookup: CDR1 SGHNT, CDR2 YENEEA. The CDR3 bases are TGTGCCAGCAGTCGACAGGGGATCTACAATGAGCAGTTCTTC. Translation: CASSRQGIYNEQFF.

The rearrangement links TRBV29-1 to TRBJ1-2; 10 bases fit TRBD1. CDR3 length equals 13 residues. The germline CDR1 and CDR2 sequences are SQVTM and ANQGSEA. V was pared by 6 bases and J by 6 bases, with 7 bases of the junction left unmatched. DNA of the CDR3: TGCAGCGTCCCTCCGACAGGGGGCCATGGCTACACCTTC. This gives the protein CSVPPTGGHGYTF.

The J gene is TRBJ1-4, the V gene TRBV3-1 (or the pseudogene TRBV3-2); D not resolved. Trimming removed 2 bases from V and 8 bases from J, with 9 bases in between. The CDR3 is 13 amino acids. Germline CDR1 is LGHDT and CDR2 is YNNKEL (reference sequence). CDR3 nucleotides: TGTGCCAGCAGCCAACCTCCGGGGGAAAAACTGTTTTTT. Translation gives CASSQPPGEKLFF.

The chain carries TRBV19 and TRBJ1-5; D is perhaps TRBD1 (5 bases). This CDR3 region has 12 residues. The germline CDR1 and CDR2 sequences are LNHDA and SQIVND (reference sequence). V was shortened by 8 bases and J by 7 bases, with 12 bases between the two germline ends. The CDR3 DNA follows: TGTGCCAGTTCGGGGGGAAGGCAGCCCCAGCATTTT. Protein product: CASSGGRQPQHF. The variable domain in full, with the rest retrieved from reference TRBV19 and TRBJ1-5, is DGGITQSPKYLFRKEGQNVTLSCEQNLNHDAMYWYRQDPGQGLRLIYYSQIVNDFQKGDIAEGYSVSREKKESFPLTVTSAQKNPTAFYLCASSGGRQPQHFGDGTRLSIL.

This clone showed up just once. The chain couples TRBV18 to TRBJ2-1; the D gene is possibly TRBD1 (5 bases). CDR1 is KGHSH, CDR2 LQKENI, per germline. CDR3 length equals 16 residues. The V end was cut by 0 bases, the J end by 0 bases, with 9 bases between. The CDR3 loop is CASSPPGHFSYNEQFF. The CDR3 nucleotides are TGTGCCAGCTCACCACCAGGACACTTCTCCTACAATGAGCAGTTCTTC.

V gene TRBV11-2 combines with J gene TRBJ2-7; tentative D call: TRBD1 (6 bases). Germline V gives CDR1 SGHAT, CDR2 FQNNGV. Trimming took 6 bases from V and 6 from J, leaving 18 bases between them. CDR3 length: 14 residues. The CDR3 region is CASRFGGRETEQYF. The CDR3 nucleotides read TGTGCCAGCAGGTTTGGGGGCAGGGAGACCGAGCAGTACTTC.

This chain links TRBV7-8 with TRBJ2-7, with TRBD1 identical over 10 bases. The length of the CDR3 is 14 residues. The V segment lost 0 bases and the J segment 7 bases; nucleotides outside the gene matches: 3. Germline loops: CDR1 SGHVS, CDR2 FQNEAQ. CDR3: CASSLARTGGEQYV. The CDR3 DNA reads TGTGCCAGCAGCTTAGCCCGGACAGGGGGAGAGCAGTACGTC.

The V gene is TRBV19, the J gene TRBJ1-4; the D is unclear. Germline lookup yields CDR1 LNHDA and CDR2 SQIVND (reference sequence). This CDR3 spans 14 amino acids. Trimming took 1 base from V and 10 from J, leaving 13 bases between them. The CDR3 DNA is TGTGCCAGTAGTATAGGTCGAAGCAGCGGAAAACTGTTTTTT. Encoded protein: CASSIGRSSGKLFF.

The chain carries TRBV5-4 and TRBJ1-2; 7 bases agree with TRBD1. Germline CDR1 SGHNT, CDR2 YYREEE (reference sequence). V lost 4 bases and J lost 4; bases outside the gene matches: 10. This CDR3 comprises 15 residues. The CDR3 region is CASSLQGGKFYGYTF. DNA of the CDR3: TGTGCCAGCAGCCTTCAGGGGGGCAAATTCTATGGCTACACCTTC.

This rearrangement joins TRBV7-2 to TRBJ1-1; TRBD1 agrees at 9 bases. CDR1 SGHTA and CDR2 FQGNSA come from the germline V gene. The V and J ends lost 1 base and 7 bases, in that order; junction bases with no gene match: 1. The CDR3 contains 13 residues. The CDR3 here is CASSLGDRVEAFF. The CDR3 DNA is TGTGCCAGCAGCTTAGGGGACAGGGTTGAAGCTTTCTTT.

V is TRBV27 and J is TRBJ1-3; TRBD1 aligns across 7 bases. Germline assignment: CDR1 MNHEY and CDR2 SMNVEV (reference sequence). Trimming at V came to 6 bases and at J to 2 bases, leaving 7 bases not matched to a gene. The CDR3 spans 15 residues. The CDR3 reads CASRDLQGPGNTIYF. DNA for the CDR3: TGTGCCAGCAGGGATTTACAGGGGCCTGGAAACACCATATATTTT.

The chain uses TRBV6-2 or TRBV6-3 and TRBJ1-2; 7 nucleotides match TRBD1. The trim removed 2 bases at V and 2 bases at J, leaving 8 bases unmatched. This CDR3 region has 16 residues. The germline gives CDR1 MNHEY, CDR2 SVGEGT. CDR3 DNA sequence: TGTGCCAGCAGTTACGCGACGACAGGGTTGAACTATGGCTACACCTTC. Its protein product is CASSYATTGLNYGYTF.

The chain combines TRBV9 with TRBJ1-2; D remains ambiguous. Germline CDR1 reads SGDLS; CDR2 reads YYNGEE. V was trimmed by 0 bases and J by 0 bases, leaving 9 bases between them. The CDR3 totals 15 residues. The CDR3 DNA is TGTGCCAGCAGCGTAGAACCACAGTCTAACTATGGCTACACCTTC. Translation: CASSVEPQSNYGYTF.

This chain uses TRBV7-9 with TRBJ2-7; TRBD2 aligns across 8 bases. V lost 5 bases and J lost 2; bases outside the gene matches: 5. The germline CDR1 and CDR2 sequences are SEHNR and FQNEAQ (reference sequence). The CDR3 runs to 14 residues. The CDR3 DNA sequence: TGTGCCAGCAGCAAGACTAGCGTACCCTACGAGCAGTACTTC. Residues: CASSKTSVPYEQYF. The entire variable domain, with the rest obtained from reference TRBV7-9 and TRBJ2-7, is as follows: DTGVSQNPRHKITKRGQNVTFRCDPISEHNRLYWYRQTLGQGPEFLTYFQNEAQLEKSRLLSDRFSAERPKGSFSTLEIQRTEQGDSAMYLCASSKTSVPYEQYFGPGTRLTVT.

The chain carries TRBV7-9 and TRBJ2-2, with D perhaps matching TRBD2 (5 bases). Germline V gene lookup returns CDR1 SEHNR and CDR2 FQNEAQ (reference sequence). The CDR3 is 14 residues long. V gave up 5 bases and J gave up 4 bases, with 11 bases separating them. In DNA, the CDR3 is TGTGCCAGCAGCCCGGGAAGGGCCACCGGGGAGCTGTTTTTT. Translation gives CASSPGRATGELFF. The variable domain in full, with the rest retrieved from reference TRBV7-9 and TRBJ2-2, is DTGVSQNPRHKITKRGQNVTFRCDPISEHNRLYWYRQTLGQGPEFLTYFQNEAQLEKSRLLSDRFSAERPKGSFSTLEIQRTEQGDSAMYLCASSPGRATGELFFGEGSRLTVL.

V gene TRBV15 combines with J gene TRBJ1-5; D possibly corresponds to TRBD1 (5 bases). This CDR3 has 14 amino acids. With 3 bases removed from V and 4 bases from J, the gap between germline ends came to 10 bases. The germline CDR1 and CDR2 sequences are LNHNV and YYDKDF (reference sequence). The DNA of the CDR3 is TGTGCCACCAGCAGTCTGGGGCCTAATCAGCCCCAGCATTTT. Protein sequence: CATSSLGPNQPQHF.

The chain joins TRBV4-3 to TRBJ1-1; D is uncertain. Trimming removed 4 bases at V and 0 bases at J, with 12 bases between. This CDR3 contains 15 residues. Looked up from germline, CDR1 is LGHNA and CDR2 is YSLEER. CDR3 nucleotide sequence: TGCGCCAGCAGCCCGAAGACACAGTTGAACACTGAAGCTTTCTTT. Encoded protein: CASSPKTQLNTEAFF.

The genes are TRBV2 and TRBJ1-6, with D possibly being TRBD1 (6 bases). Germline assignment: CDR1 SNHLY and CDR2 FYNNEI. V was shortened by 7 bases and J by 3 bases, with 19 bases between the two germline ends. The CDR3 spans 17 residues. The CDR3 DNA reads TGTGCCAGCACCCAAAATCCGGGGGGGCTCTATAATTCACCCCTCCACTTT. Its protein is CASTQNPGGLYNSPLHF.

V gene TRBV5-1 combines with J gene TRBJ1-1; D remains unclear. This CDR3 region has 14 residues. Between the trimmed V and J ends, which lost 0 bases and 0 bases, there was a span of 6 bases. The germline V gene encodes CDR1 SGHRS and CDR2 YFSETQ. The CDR3, as DNA: TGCGCCAGCAGCTTGGATTTCGTGAACACTGAAGCTTTCTTT. It codes for CASSLDFVNTEAFF.

This chain connects TRBV19 to TRBJ2-2, with 7 bases lining up with TRBD1. Germline loops: CDR1 LNHDA, CDR2 SQIVND (reference sequence). The CDR3 totals 17 residues. Losses at the gene ends were 4 bases for V and 1 base for J; bases not matched to a gene: 9. The CDR3 spells CASSRLQWTGNTGELFF. The CDR3 nucleotides are TGTGCCAGTAGTAGGCTTCAGTGGACAGGGAACACCGGGGAGCTGTTTTTT.